The 2 T cell receptor beta chains given below trace back to one sample, sequenced in a study of blood T cell repertoires in COVID-19. Assay used: immunoSEQ multiplex PCR; TCRdb lists only in-frame clones, some missing. The table shows roughly 290,000 clones, with 89% occurring only once. The sample consisted of PBMCs or T cells enriched from blood (not recorded which). All receptors come from a middle-aged woman who had recovered from COVID-19.

This clone was found once. The chain uses TRBV11-2 and TRBJ1-2; D remains unclear. V dropped 6 bases and J dropped 8 bases, with 19 bases sitting between them. The germline gives CDR1 SGHAT, CDR2 FQNNGV. The CDR3 has 14 residues. The DNA for the CDR3 is TGTGCCAGCAGTCTAGGTTCTCTGTCGGTGGGCTACACCTTC. Residues: CASSLGSLSVGYTF.

This chain links TRBV18 with TRBJ2-2; D perhaps matches TRBD1 (7 bases). The CDR3 has 16 amino acids. V was trimmed by 1 base and J by 3 bases, leaving 12 bases between them. Germline V gene sequence: CDR1 KGHSH, CDR2 LQKENI. The CDR3 nucleotides read TGTGCCAGCTCACCACAGGGGGCTAGCGACACCGGGGAGCTGTTTTTT. Translation: CASSPQGASDTGELFF.